This T cell receptor beta chain was retrieved from a study of blood T cell repertoires in COVID-19. As for the study in general: PBMCs, B-cell-depleted T cells, or T cells were the source of the cDNA or gDNA that made up the material.

Original analysis: Estimated nucleated cell counts came from reference gene primer amplification. Clones were sequenced by immunoSEQ multiplex PCR, and TCRdb holds only the in-frame ones, with some missing. V, J and clone size were drawn from that table, and D and trimming were deduced from the DNA. The table records about 93,000 clones, roughly 88% of them present only once. The TCR originated in a human donor with active COVID-19. The donor label of this sample is uncertain. Sequencing was performed on peripheral blood.

The CDR3 DNA reads as TGTGCCAGTAGTATAACACAGGGCTTATCACCCCTCCACTTT. This translates into CASSITQGLSPLHF. This chain joins TRBV19 and TRBJ1-6; D is possibly TRBD1 (6 bases). The CDR3 has 14 amino acids. V lost 2 bases, J lost 10 bases, and 12 bases lay in between. The V gene's germline CDR1 is LNHDA and CDR2 SQIVND (reference sequence).